This TCR beta chain is drawn from a study of blood T cell repertoires in COVID-19. Germline V gives CDR1 SEHNR, CDR2 FQNEAQ (reference sequence). The J segment lost 3 bases and the V segment lost 5 bases, leaving 6 bases of the junction unmatched. The CDR3 is 14 amino acids. Method: immunoSEQ multiplex PCR; TCRdb's copy keeps in-frame clones and lacks some. The profile shows about 160,000 clones, roughly 84% of them singletons. The receptor was isolated from a man between 65 and 85 years old with acute or convalescent COVID-19. Sequenced: peripheral blood. The chain combines TRBV7-9 with TRBJ2-5; TRBD1 agrees at 7 bases. CDR3 residues: CASSRDSYEETQYF. The CDR3 nucleotides read TGTGCCAGCAGCAGGGACAGCTACGAAGAGACCCAGTACTTC.